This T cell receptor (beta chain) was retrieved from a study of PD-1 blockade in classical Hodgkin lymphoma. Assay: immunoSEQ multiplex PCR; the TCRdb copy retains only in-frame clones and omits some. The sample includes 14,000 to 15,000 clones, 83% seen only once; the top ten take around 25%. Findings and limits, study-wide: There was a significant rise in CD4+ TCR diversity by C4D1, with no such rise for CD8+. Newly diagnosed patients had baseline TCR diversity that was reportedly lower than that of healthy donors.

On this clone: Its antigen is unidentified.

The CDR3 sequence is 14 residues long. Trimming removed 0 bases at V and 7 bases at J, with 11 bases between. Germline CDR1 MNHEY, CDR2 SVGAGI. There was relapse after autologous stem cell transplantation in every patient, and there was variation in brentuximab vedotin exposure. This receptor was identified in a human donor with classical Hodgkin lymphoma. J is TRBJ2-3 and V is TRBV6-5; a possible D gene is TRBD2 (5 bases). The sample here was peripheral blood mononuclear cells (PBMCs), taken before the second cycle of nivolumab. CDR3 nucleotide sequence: TGTGCCAGCAGTTACTCGAGGAGACTAAATACGCAGTATTTT. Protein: CASSYSRRLNTQYF.